The 31 T cell receptor beta chains below come from one sample, sequenced in a study of T-cell memory formation after mild COVID-19. One entry per CDR3 protein results from TCRdb running MiXCR on the 5' RACE reads. The data show 200,000 or so distinct CDR3 sequences, with 15% to 20% seen just once and approximately 2.4% held by the top ten. Sequencing input: PBMCs or a T cell subset sorted from them (not recorded which). The receptors derive from an adult woman who had mild COVID-19 (a few samples of this study predate the infection). Cell type and time point are not known.

In its sample, this clonotype was seen many times. This chain joins TRBV30 and TRBJ1-2; the match to TRBD1 covers 7 bases. Losses at the gene ends were 1 base for V and 2 bases for J; bases not matched to a gene: 10. Germline V gene data show CDR1 as GTSNPN and CDR2 as SVGIG (reference sequence). The CDR3 length is 16 residues. CDR3 amino acids: CAWSAINRGGNYGYTF. The CDR3 DNA reads as TGTGCCTGGAGTGCAATTAACAGGGGAGGAAACTATGGCTACACCTTC.

The V gene is TRBV11-2, the J gene TRBJ2-1; D gene ambiguous. The V end lost 1 base, the J end lost 8 bases, and 15 bases lay between the germline ends. In germline, CDR1 is SGHAT, CDR2 FQNNGV. This CDR3 comprises 15 residues. CDR3 DNA sequence: TGTGCCAGCAGCTTAGTCTCTGGTTTTTCCGATGAGCAGTTCTTC. Translating gives CASSLVSGFSDEQFF.

This clonotype appeared a few times. This chain connects TRBV20-1 to TRBJ1-5; possibly TRBD1 for D (5 bases). The V end lost 3 bases, the J end lost 2 bases, and 14 bases lay between the germline ends. Germline values: CDR1 DFQATT, CDR2 SNEGSKA (reference sequence). CDR3 length: 15 amino acids. The CDR3 DNA reads TGCAGTGCTAGTTCTGGGAAAGGGGGCAATCAGCCCCAGCATTTT. Translating gives CSASSGKGGNQPQHF.

V usage is TRBV29-1 and J usage is TRBJ2-7, with D perhaps TRBD1 (6 bases). This CDR3 contains 16 residues. The germline V and J ends were trimmed by 4 bases and 1 base, with 20 bases remaining between them. CDR1 and CDR2 (germline): SQVTM, ANQGSEA. The CDR3 nucleotides read TGCAGCGTTGTCCGTGTTACAGGGTCTGTTTCCTACGAGCAGTACTTC. Translation gives CSVVRVTGSVSYEQYF.

This clonotype was found a few times. The V gene is TRBV7-2, the J gene TRBJ1-6; 7 bases line up with TRBD1. Germline CDR1 SGHTA, CDR2 FQGNSA. The CDR3 is 15 amino acids. V lost 5 bases, J lost 5 bases, and 6 bases stayed unmatched. Here the CDR3 DNA reads TGTGCCAGCAGCCCCGGGACAGCCAATAATTCACCCCTCCACTTT. Its translation: CASSPGTANNSPLHF.

This clonotype was picked up a small number of times. The chain couples TRBV4-1 to TRBJ1-2; no reliable D call. This CDR3 spans 15 amino acids. V was pared by 0 bases and J by 0 bases, with 8 bases between. Germline V gene data show CDR1 as MGHRA and CDR2 as YSYEKL. The CDR3 DNA sequence: TGCGCCAGCAGCCAAGAGGCAGCTACTAACTATGGCTACACCTTC. Amino acid sequence: CASSQEAATNYGYTF.

The chain employs TRBV18 and TRBJ2-3; D not resolved. V lost 2 bases to trimming and J lost 1 base, with 16 bases between them. This CDR3 contains 17 residues. The germline gives CDR1 KGHSH, CDR2 LQKENI. CDR3 region: CASSPTFGTSRTDTQYF. The CDR3 DNA reads as TGTGCCAGCTCACCAACATTTGGAACTTCGCGCACAGATACGCAGTATTTT. The complete variable domain, with remaining parts taken from reference TRBV18 and TRBJ2-3, reads NAGVMQNPRHLVRRRGQEARLRCSPMKGHSHVYWYRQLPEEGLKFMVYLQKENIIDESGMPKERFSAEFPKEGPSILRIQQVVRGDSAAYFCASSPTFGTSRTDTQYFGPGTRLTVL.

Ten or more counts support this clonotype. The chain couples TRBV5-4 to TRBJ2-3, with D possibly being TRBD2 (6 bases). This CDR3 comprises 13 residues. Between the trimmed V and J ends, which lost 7 bases and 3 bases, there was a span of 12 bases. Germline V CDR1 and CDR2: SGHNT, YYREEE (reference sequence). CDR3 residues: CASAAGMTDTQYF. The DNA for the CDR3 is TGTGCCAGCGCGGCGGGGATGACAGATACGCAGTATTTT. The variable domain in full, completed from reference TRBV5-4 and TRBJ2-3, reads ETGVTQSPTHLIKTRGQQVTLRCSSQSGHNTVSWYQQALGQGPQFIFQYYREEENGRGNFPPRFSGLQFPNYSSELNVNALELDDSALYLCASAAGMTDTQYFGPGTRLTVL.

This sequence joins TRBV7-8 and TRBJ2-7; tentatively, D is TRBD1 or TRBD2 (6 bases each). V lost 5 bases and J 2 bases, leaving 16 bases between the germline ends. This CDR3 has 15 amino acids. Looked up from germline, CDR1 is SGHVS and CDR2 is FQNEAQ. The CDR3 nucleotides read TGTGCCAGCAGCCGTTCCCGGGGGCTGACCTACGAGCAGTACTTC. Protein product: CASSRSRGLTYEQYF.

In its sample, this clonotype was seen a few times. The chain combines TRBV9 with TRBJ2-1; tentatively, D is TRBD2 (7 bases). The length of the CDR3 is 16 residues. Trimming took 0 bases from V and 4 from J, leaving 14 bases between them. The germline CDR1 and CDR2 sequences are SGDLS and YYNGEE. The CDR3 DNA is TGTGCCAGCAGCGTAGTGGGGGGGGCCCGTTACAATGAGCAGTTCTTC. Translation gives CASSVVGGARYNEQFF. The full variable domain, in which reference TRBV9 and TRBJ2-1 provide the parts outside the CDR3, is DSGVTQTPKHLITATGQRVTLRCSPRSGDLSVYWYQQSLDQGLQFLIQYYNGEERAKGNILERFSAQQFPDLHSELNLSSLELGDSALYFCASSVVGGARYNEQFFGPGTRLTVL.

The genes are TRBV10-3 and TRBJ2-1, with D possibly matching TRBD2 (5 bases). The germline V gene has CDR1 ENHRY and CDR2 SYGVKD. The CDR3 runs 14 residues. V was pared by 5 bases and J by 5 bases, with 13 bases between. CDR3 nucleotides: TGTGCCATCAGTAGTAGCACCGGGAACAATGAGCAGTTCTTC. Its translation is CAISSSTGNNEQFF.

In this sample, this clonotype turned up many times. V gene TRBV9 combines with J gene TRBJ2-7; weak D call: TRBD2 (7 bases). This CDR3 contains 13 residues. Germline V lookup: CDR1 SGDLS, CDR2 YYNGEE. V was pared by 0 bases and J by 5 bases, with 9 bases between. The CDR3 nucleotides are TGTGCCAGCAGCGTAGCGGGGGGCGACGAGCAGTACTTC. Translating it yields CASSVAGGDEQYF.

This clonotype was picked up a small number of times. The CDR3 reads CASSSYLNTGELFF. CDR3 coding DNA: TGTGCCAGCAGCTCATATCTGAACACCGGGGAGCTGTTTTTT. The V call is TRBV3-1, the J call TRBJ2-2; D unclear. The CDR3 runs to 14 residues. Germline V gene lookup returns CDR1 LGHDT and CDR2 YNNKEL (reference sequence). Trimming pared 5 bases from V and 1 base from J, leaving 8 bases between.

The chain couples TRBV4-1 to TRBJ1-4; tentative D call: TRBD1 (6 bases). Germline V gene lookup returns CDR1 MGHRA and CDR2 YSYEKL. The CDR3 extends over 16 amino acids. The V end was cut by 5 bases, the J end by 0 bases, with 13 bases between. CDR3 residues: CASSGGQYPTNEKLFF. The CDR3 DNA reads as TGCGCCAGCAGCGGAGGACAGTACCCAACTAATGAAAAACTGTTTTTT.

The chain links TRBV5-4 to TRBJ2-2; D perhaps matches TRBD1 (5 bases). Germline V CDR1 and CDR2: SGHNT, YYREEE (reference sequence). The CDR3 contains 17 residues. V was shortened by 4 bases and J by 0 bases, with 16 bases between the two germline ends. CDR3 in amino acids: CASSALRQGSNTGELFF. DNA for the CDR3: TGTGCCAGCAGCGCCCTCAGGCAGGGATCGAACACCGGGGAGCTGTTTTTT. The full variable domain, completed using reference TRBV5-4 and TRBJ2-2, is ETGVTQSPTHLIKTRGQQVTLRCSSQSGHNTVSWYQQALGQGPQFIFQYYREEENGRGNFPPRFSGLQFPNYSSELNVNALELDDSALYLCASSALRQGSNTGELFFGEGSRLTVL.

The chain uses TRBV9 and TRBJ1-1; unclear D gene. V gave up 5 bases and J gave up 4 bases, with 12 bases separating them. Germline CDR1 and CDR2: SGDLS and YYNGEE. The CDR3 has 13 residues. CDR3 region: CASSIQWGTEAFF. CDR3 in DNA: TGTGCCAGCAGTATTCAGTGGGGCACTGAAGCTTTCTTT.

V gene TRBV3-1 combines with J gene TRBJ1-4; D is unresolved. Between the trimmed V and J ends, which lost 6 bases and 7 bases, there was a span of 12 bases. There are 13 residues in the CDR3. Germline V CDR1 and CDR2: LGHDT, YNNKEL (reference sequence). The CDR3 coding sequence is TGTGCCAGCAGGCCCGTTTCGTCTGAAAAACTGTTTTTT. Translating gives CASRPVSSEKLFF.

V is TRBV5-1 and J is TRBJ1-1; no clear D gene. Germline lookup yields CDR1 SGHRS and CDR2 YFSETQ. The CDR3 has 15 amino acids. Trimming left V 3 bases short and J 1 base short, with 13 bases between. In DNA form, the CDR3 reads TGCGCCAGCAGCTCCTACCCCCGGGGGAACACTGAAGCTTTCTTT. It specifies CASSSYPRGNTEAFF.

The rearrangement uses TRBV20-1 and TRBJ1-2; 10 bases fit TRBD1. The germline V gene encodes CDR1 DFQATT and CDR2 SNEGSKA (reference sequence). The CDR3 has 14 residues. The V and J ends lost 7 bases and 0 bases, in that order; junction bases with no gene match: 5. The CDR3 DNA reads TGCAGTGGGGGACAGGGGAAGGCTAACTATGGCTACACCTTC. Protein sequence: CSGGQGKANYGYTF.

J is TRBJ2-3 and V is TRBV12-3 or TRBV12-4; 8 bases line up with TRBD2. The CDR3 has 14 amino acids. The J segment lost 1 base and the V segment lost 8 bases, leaving 5 bases of the junction unmatched. In DNA, the CDR3 is TGTGCCAGCTTACTAGCGGAGCGCACAGATACGCAGTATTTT. Encoded protein: CASLLAERTDTQYF.

This chain links TRBV7-8 with TRBJ2-7; tentatively, D is TRBD2 (5 bases). This CDR3 is built from 14 residues. V was clipped by 6 bases and J by 0 bases, with 12 bases between them. Germline V gene sequence: CDR1 SGHVS, CDR2 FQNEAQ. CDR3 loop: CASRPLGVSYEQYF. Here the CDR3 DNA reads TGTGCCAGCAGACCACTAGGCGTCTCCTACGAGCAGTACTTC.

V and J are TRBV20-1 and TRBJ1-5, with D uncertain. This CDR3 is built from 12 residues. V lost 3 bases to trimming and J lost 6 bases, with 9 bases between them. Germline lookup yields CDR1 DFQATT and CDR2 SNEGSKA (reference sequence). The CDR3, as DNA: TGCAGTGCTAGCGGCGTGAGTCAGCCCCAGCATTTT. It translates to CSASGVSQPQHF.

This clonotype has a count of ten or more. The J gene is TRBJ1-1, the V gene TRBV2; possible D gene TRBD1, 6 bases. The CDR3 contains 16 residues. The germline gives CDR1 SNHLY, CDR2 FYNNEI. V lost 6 bases, J lost 8 bases, and 25 bases lay in between. The CDR3 protein is CASRDWGQGTQREAFF. The CDR3 DNA sequence: TGTGCCAGCAGAGATTGGGGGCAGGGCACCCAGAGGGAAGCTTTCTTT.

This clonotype was seen more than once but under ten times. This sequence joins TRBV12-3 or TRBV12-4 and TRBJ2-5; tentative D call: TRBD1 (5 bases). V dropped 4 bases and J dropped 5 bases, with 11 bases sitting between them. The CDR3 consists of 13 residues. The CDR3 reads CASSSLRGETQYF. In DNA, the CDR3 is TGTGCCAGCAGTTCACTAAGGGGTGAGACCCAGTACTTC.

This clonotype was detected only a few times. This chain joins TRBV4-2 and TRBJ2-3; D may be TRBD2 (6 bases). The V gene lost 0 bases and the J gene lost 2 bases, with 15 bases spanning the gap. Germline V gene data show CDR1 as LGHNA and CDR2 as YNFKEQ. CDR3 length equals 17 residues. This CDR3 reads CASSQDARGTDTDTQYF. For the CDR3, the DNA is TGTGCCAGCAGCCAAGATGCCCGGGGGACTGACACAGATACGCAGTATTTT.

The chain recombines TRBV24-1 with TRBJ1-2, with D uncertain. Germline-derived CDR1 and CDR2 are KGHDR and SFDVKD. Deletions cut 4 bases from V and 4 bases from J, with 12 bases between. The CDR3 spans 14 residues. The CDR3 reads CATSDRWTTYGYTF. The CDR3 DNA follows: TGTGCCACCAGTGACCGCTGGACGACCTATGGCTACACCTTC.

The chain has TRBV2 and TRBJ2-4, with D unresolved. The V end lost 3 bases, the J end lost 0 bases, and 6 bases lay between the germline ends. From germline, CDR1 is SNHLY and CDR2 FYNNEI. The CDR3 is made up of 14 amino acids. CDR3 nucleotide sequence: TGTGCCAGCAGTGACCCGGTAGCCAAAAACATTCAGTACTTC. Translation gives CASSDPVAKNIQYF.

This clonotype was observed a handful of times. The rearrangement joins TRBV12-3 or TRBV12-4 to TRBJ1-5, with a possible D match to TRBD1 (5 bases). V was trimmed by 7 bases and J by 7 bases, leaving 14 bases between them. The CDR3 is 13 amino acids. This CDR3 reads CASTRQGPQPQHF. As DNA, the CDR3 is TGTGCCAGCACCCGGCAGGGACCGCAGCCCCAGCATTTT.

The CDR3 DNA follows: TGCAGTCCTTGGGACAGGCGATATAATGAAAAACTGTTTTTT. The encoded protein is CSPWDRRYNEKLFF. This rearrangement joins TRBV20-1 to TRBJ1-4; TRBD1 matches at 8 bases. Germline V gene sequence: CDR1 DFQATT, CDR2 SNEGSKA (reference sequence). The CDR3 extends over 14 amino acids. J was trimmed by 4 bases and V by 8 bases; bases with no gene match: 9.

This clonotype has more than one count but fewer than ten. CDR3 residues: CASRLGGGYNEQFF. In DNA form, the CDR3 reads TGTGCCAGCAGGTTGGGGGGGGGATACAATGAGCAGTTCTTC. The chain uses TRBV2 and TRBJ2-1, with 7 bases matching TRBD2. Per germline, CDR1 SNHLY and CDR2 FYNNEI. With 6 bases clipped from V and 4 bases from J, the junction kept 6 bases outside the gene matches. The length of the CDR3 is 14 residues.

This clonotype was observed a handful of times. The rearrangement uses TRBV12-3 or TRBV12-4 and TRBJ1-1; TRBD1 aligns across 7 bases. There are 11 residues in the CDR3. J lost 9 bases, V lost 6 bases, and 4 bases had no gene match. The CDR3 sequence: CASRHRGQAFF. In DNA, the CDR3 is TGTGCCAGCAGGCACAGGGGCCAAGCTTTCTTT.